This is a list of T cell receptor beta chains from one sample in a study of blood T cell repertoires in COVID-19. The assay was immunoSEQ multiplex PCR, and TCRdb's table has in-frame clones only and misses some. The sample lists about 100,000 clones, roughly 85% seen once, with less than 35% in the top ten. The sequencing input was peripheral blood. All receptors come from a man in his 70s with active or convalescent COVID-19. Both conserved end residues are part of each CDR3. The order of the fields is V gene, J gene, clone size, CDR3 length, D gene, CDR3 protein, CDR3 DNA. The D gene is left open where the match is weak. Size is omitted from some rows. Given values are once, few, many or a class for expanded clones.

>TRBV30|TRBJ2-7|once|16|TRBD2
CAWSVLAGDPPYEQYF
TGTGCCTGGAGTGTCCTGGCGGGGGATCCCCCTTACGAGCAGTACTTC
>TRBV29-1|TRBJ2-1|.|15|.
CSVEAALVVGGEQFF
TGCAGCGTTGAAGCGGCACTAGTAGTAGGGGGTGAGCAGTTCTTC
>TRBV2|TRBJ1-5|.|16|TRBD1
CASRGTGGVGGQPQHF
TGTGCCAGCAGAGGGACAGGGGGCGTAGGAGGGCAGCCCCAGCATTTT
>TRBV29-1|TRBJ2-4|.|15|.
CSVEPTGLGKNIQYF
TGCAGCGTTGAACCTACAGGGTTAGGCAAAAACATTCAGTACTTC
>TRBV12-5|TRBJ1-1|.|15|.
CASGLPQTANTEAFF
TGTGCTAGTGGTTTGCCCCAGACAGCTAACACTGAAGCTTTCTTT
>TRBV10-3|TRBJ2-2|once|15|.
CAISSTDANTGELFF
TGTGCCATCAGTTCGACAGATGCGAACACCGGGGAGCTGTTTTTT
>TRBV13|TRBJ2-1|few|16|TRBD2
CASSSKLAEIYNEQFF
TGTGCCAGCAGCTCCAAACTAGCGGAGATTTACAATGAGCAGTTCTTC
>TRBV28|TRBJ2-2|.|15|TRBD1
CASRETGTGLGELFF
TGTGCCAGCAGGGAAACCGGGACAGGGCTCGGGGAGCTGTTTTTT
>TRBV28|TRBJ2-5|few|15|TRBD2
CASSPTSGGQETQYF
TGTGCCAGCAGCCCGACTAGCGGGGGACAAGAGACCCAGTACTTC
>TRBV7-2|TRBJ2-7|.|16|TRBD2
CASSLAGGTSGSEPLF
TGTGCCAGCAGCTTAGCGGGGGGGACTAGCGGGAGCGAACCCCTATTC
>TRBV11-1|TRBJ2-5|.|14|.
CASSLFQIQETQYF
TGTGCCAGCAGCTTATTCCAGATCCAAGAGACCCAGTACTTC
>TRBV7-6|TRBJ2-3|.|16|.
CASSLVLQMSTDTQYF
TGTGCCAGCAGCTTAGTTTTGCAGATGAGCACAGATACGCAGTATTTT
>TRBV12-3/TRBV12-4|TRBJ1-2|.|13|TRBD1
CASSLGQDYGYTF
TGTGCCAGCAGTCTGGGACAGGACTATGGCTACACCTTC
>TRBV27|TRBJ2-1|.|15|TRBD2
CASSSQLAGVNEQFF
TGTGCCAGCAGTTCCCAACTAGCGGGGGTCAATGAGCAGTTCTTC
>TRBV4-3|TRBJ1-2|.|15|.
CASSQGTVEADGYTF
TGCGCCAGCAGCCAAGGGACGGTAGAAGCGGATGGCTACACCTTC
>TRBV27|TRBJ2-7|.|15|TRBD2
CASSLGVAGGGEQYF
TGTGCCAGCAGTTTAGGGGTAGCGGGAGGAGGCGAGCAGTACTTC
>TRBV5-1|TRBJ2-1|.|17|TRBD2
CASSSSGGASNYNEQFF
TGCGCCAGCTCGTCTAGCGGGGGGGCCTCGAACTACAATGAGCAGTTCTTC
>TRBV5-8|TRBJ2-7|.|13|TRBD1
CASSFRGRAEQYF
TGTGCCAGCAGCTTTAGGGGGCGGGCCGAGCAGTACTTC
>TRBV7-2|TRBJ1-2|.|13|.
CASSLGVGSGYTF
TGTGCCAGCAGCTTAGGAGTCGGGAGTGGCTACACCTTC
>TRBV24-1|TRBJ1-2|.|13|.
CATSDFSGLGYTF
TGTGCCACCAGTGACTTCTCAGGGCTCGGCTACACCTTC
>TRBV5-6|TRBJ2-1|.|15|TRBD2
CASSLAGLGNNEQFF
TGTGCCAGCAGCTTGGCGGGACTAGGTAACAATGAGCAGTTCTTC
>TRBV29-1|TRBJ2-1|.|14|TRBD2
CSVEDPSSGGEQFF
TGCAGCGTTGAAGATCCATCTAGCGGGGGGGAGCAGTTCTTC
>TRBV5-4|TRBJ2-5|.|13|.
CASSLLPSETQYF
TGTGCCAGCAGCTTACTCCCAAGCGAGACCCAGTACTTC
>TRBV29-1|TRBJ2-7|.|15|TRBD2
CSFWDPGLGSYEQYF
TGCAGCTTCTGGGATCCGGGACTAGGGTCCTACGAGCAGTACTTC
>TRBV10-3|TRBJ2-3|.|14|TRBD2
CATTSGGGTDTQYF
TGTGCCACTACCTCTGGCGGGGGAACAGATACGCAGTATTTT
>TRBV6-5|TRBJ2-2|.|15|TRBD2
CASRSGGRNTGELFF
TGTGCCAGCAGGTCGGGCGGGAGAAACACCGGGGAGCTGTTTTTT
>TRBV24-1|TRBJ2-1|.|14|TRBD2
CATNQAGGGNEQFF
TGTGCCACCAACCAGGCGGGGGGTGGCAATGAGCAGTTCTTC
>TRBV6-1|TRBJ2-1|.|14|TRBD2
CASREGTSVYEQFF
TGTGCCAGCAGGGAAGGGACTAGCGTGTATGAGCAGTTCTTC
>TRBV5-6|TRBJ2-7|.|13|TRBD2
CATGLAGTYEQYF
TGTGCCACCGGACTAGCGGGAACCTACGAGCAGTACTTC
>TRBV6-5|TRBJ1-2|.|13|.
CATPGGGGGGYTF
TGTGCCACCCCGGGAGGGGGGGGAGGTGGCTACACCTTC
>TRBV5-6|TRBJ1-5|.|15|.
CASSTYDNSNQPQHF
TGTGCCAGCAGCACCTATGACAATAGCAATCAGCCCCAGCATTTT
>TRBV4-3|TRBJ2-3|.|15|.
CASSQDIAGTDTQYF
TGCGCCAGCAGCCAAGATATCGCGGGCACAGATACGCAGTATTTT
>TRBV5-5|TRBJ1-6|.|14|TRBD1
CASSSPDRGGPLHF
TGTGCCAGCAGCTCCCCGGACAGGGGGGGACCCCTCCACTTT
>TRBV4-3|TRBJ1-4|.|16|TRBD1
CASSHFPGGKGEKLFF
TGCGCCAGCAGCCATTTCCCAGGGGGCAAGGGTGAAAAACTGTTTTTT
>TRBV27|TRBJ2-1|.|14|TRBD1
CASGKDRPGNEQFF
TGTGCCAGCGGAAAGGACAGGCCGGGCAATGAGCAGTTCTTC
>TRBV19|TRBJ1-5|.|13|.
CASSIGQYQPQHF
TGTGCCAGTAGTATAGGCCAGTATCAGCCCCAGCATTTT
>TRBV2|TRBJ2-3|.|14|TRBD2
CASKGTSATDTQYF
TGTGCCAGCAAAGGGACTAGCGCCACAGATACGCAGTATTTT
>TRBV2|TRBJ2-7|.|13|.
CASSRDFSYEQYF
TGTGCCAGCAGCCGGGACTTCTCCTACGAGCAGTACTTC
>TRBV4-1|TRBJ2-2|.|15|TRBD2
CASGGAGAYTGELFF
TGCGCCAGCGGGGGAGCGGGGGCCTACACCGGGGAGCTGTTTTTT
>TRBV5-1|TRBJ2-7|few|16|TRBD1
CASSLAGDSNFYEQYF
TGCGCCAGCAGCTTGGCCGGGGACAGTAACTTCTACGAGCAGTACTTC
>TRBV5-6|TRBJ2-2|.|16|.
CASSPRTGWGTGELFF
TGTGCCAGCAGCCCTCGTACAGGGTGGGGCACCGGGGAGCTGTTTTTT
>TRBV30|TRBJ1-5|.|13|TRBD1
CAWSTTGDQPQHF
TGTGCCTGGAGTACAACAGGGGATCAGCCCCAGCATTTT
>TRBV7-8|TRBJ1-5|few|16|.
CASSLARGALNQPQHF
TGTGCCAGCAGCTTAGCGCGGGGGGCTCTCAATCAGCCCCAGCATTTT
>TRBV5-1|TRBJ2-7|.|15|.
CASSLEQGGSYEQYF
TGCGCCAGCAGCTTGGAACAGGGGGGGTCCTACGAGCAGTACTTC